One and the same sample provided the 9 T cell receptor beta chains below, sequenced in a study of CD8 T cells in Susac syndrome (dated by TCRdb to about 2019). The library relied on the immunoSEQ multiplex PCR assay. RNA was extracted with the RNeasy kit and about 0.5 to 1 ug was reverse transcribed using random hexamers. TCRdb handled the public reads itself, with Q25 trimming in fastp and clone calling in MiXCR, and kept productive beta chains. CDR3 protein duplicates are merged, each entry listing the most common genes and DNA. The table for this sample lists about 160,000 distinct CDR3 sequences; roughly 94% of them were counted only once. The top ten clonotypes cover roughly 0.1% of the sample. Sequencing was done on a sample of CD4+ T cells from PBMCs. The receptors were gathered from a human donor with multiple sclerosis.

The genes are TRBV6-2 or TRBV6-3 and TRBJ1-2; 9 bases are a match to TRBD1. V gave up 6 bases and J gave up 5 bases; unmatched junction bases: 16. This CDR3 contains 17 residues. Germline V gene data show CDR1 as MNHEY and CDR2 as SVGEGT. As DNA, the CDR3 is TGTGCCAGCAGGAGGATTACAGGGGGCGGATCGGCTTATGGCTACACCTTC. It specifies CASRRITGGGSAYGYTF.

This clonotype was counted a few times. The chain couples TRBV11-2 to TRBJ1-1; no clear D gene. The CDR3 spans 14 residues. CDR1 is SGHAT, CDR2 FQNNGV, per germline. Trimming took off 5 bases at V and 4 bases at J, with 14 bases between the two ends. The DNA for the CDR3 is TGTGCCAGCAGCCCCCTCCGAGGGAGCACTGAAGCTTTCTTT. This codes for CASSPLRGSTEAFF.

CDR3 DNA sequence: TGTGCCAGCAGTTTGGTAATCGGAGACTATGGCTACACCTTC. Translation gives CASSLVIGDYGYTF. This chain uses TRBV28 with TRBJ1-2, with no clear D. The CDR3 totals 14 residues. Germline CDR1 MDHEN, CDR2 SYDVKM. The ends were cut back, 3 bases at V and 3 bases at J, with 11 bases in the middle.

The V gene is TRBV5-6, the J gene TRBJ2-2; maybe TRBD2 (6 bases). CDR1 is SGHDT and CDR2 is YYEEEE in the germline V gene. This CDR3 region has 14 residues. With 3 bases removed from V and 7 bases from J, the gap between germline ends came to 13 bases. CDR3 amino acids: CASSWVRGSGELFF. Written as DNA, the CDR3 is TGTGCCAGCAGCTGGGTTCGGGGGAGCGGGGAGCTGTTTTTT. Complete variable domain (other parts from reference TRBV5-6 and TRBJ2-2): DAGVTQSPTHLIKTRGQQVTLRCSPKSGHDTVSWYQQALGQGPQFIFQYYEEEERQRGNFPDRFSGHQFPNYSSELNVNALLLGDSALYLCASSWVRGSGELFFGEGSRLTVL.

The CDR3 region is CASSAVPTSGAKNIQYF. As DNA, the CDR3 is TGTGCCAGCAGTGCCGTCCCGACTAGCGGAGCCAAAAACATTCAGTACTTC. The genes are TRBV2 and TRBJ2-4; TRBD2 aligns across 9 bases. The J segment lost 0 bases and the V segment lost 4 bases, leaving 7 bases of the junction unmatched. Germline assignment: CDR1 SNHLY and CDR2 FYNNEI. The CDR3 spans 17 residues.

V usage is TRBV6-5 and J usage is TRBJ2-5; TRBD1 aligns across 7 bases. Germline-derived CDR1 and CDR2 are MNHEY and SVGAGI. The CDR3 length is 14 residues. J was trimmed by 2 bases and V by 8 bases; bases with no gene match: 8. CDR3 bases: TGTGCCAGCCGACAGGGCTTGGTTCAAGAGACCCAGTACTTC. This gives the protein CASRQGLVQETQYF.

The V call is TRBV27, the J call TRBJ2-7; 13 positions agree with TRBD2. This CDR3 has 16 residues. V was pared by 8 bases and J by 1 base, with 8 bases of the junction left unmatched. Germline V gene lookup returns CDR1 MNHEY and CDR2 SMNVEV (reference sequence). The CDR3 bases are TGTGCCAGCCGACTAGCGGGAGGCCTTGGATCCTACGAGCAGTACTTC. This gives the protein CASRLAGGLGSYEQYF.

The chain employs TRBV29-1 and TRBJ1-1; the D is unclear. Trimming took 7 bases from V and 0 from J, leaving 9 bases between them. This CDR3 has 12 amino acids. Per germline, CDR1 SQVTM and CDR2 ANQGSEA. Here the CDR3 reads CSAWTVNTEAFF. In DNA form, the CDR3 reads TGCAGCGCATGGACCGTGAACACTGAAGCTTTCTTT. The full variable domain, in which reference TRBV29-1 and TRBJ1-1 provide the parts outside the CDR3, is SAVISQKPSRDICQRGTSLTIQCQVDSQVTMMFWYRQQPGQSLTLIATANQGSEATYESGFVIDKFPISRPNLTFSTLTVSNMSPEDSSIYLCSAWTVNTEAFFGQGTRLTVV.

The chain carries TRBV7-9 and TRBJ2-2; TRBD1 aligns across 7 bases. Trimming removed 6 bases from V and 1 base from J; junction bases left unmatched: 5. The CDR3 length is 15 residues. Per the germline V gene, CDR1 is SEHNR and CDR2 is FQNEAQ (reference sequence). CDR3 loop: CASRSRTGNTGELFF. The CDR3 nucleotides read TGTGCCAGCAGGTCTCGGACAGGGAACACCGGGGAGCTGTTTTTT.